The 10 T cell receptor beta chains given below trace back to one sample, sequenced in a study of OX40 agonist ivuxolimab in advanced cancers. The method was immunoSEQ multiplex PCR; TCRdb's version includes in-frame clones alone and lacks a portion of them. The sample yields 44,000 or so clones, around 74% seen once. This sample comprised CD4+ or CD8+ T cells sorted from blood, obtained in a trial of the OX40 agonist ivuxolimab. The source is an adult with an advanced solid tumor such as melanoma, head and neck, liver or kidney cancer.

The chain carries TRBV19 and TRBJ2-4, with TRBD1 matching over 7 bases. The CDR3 has 16 residues. CDR1 and CDR2 (germline): LNHDA, SQIVND (reference sequence). With V trimmed by 5 bases and J by 7 bases, 14 bases remained unmatched. CDR3 bases: TGTGCCAGTAGTCCCCCGAGACAGGGAGTGAGGAACATTCAGTACTTC. It specifies CASSPPRQGVRNIQYF.

The V call is TRBV10-1, the J call TRBJ2-7; D unresolved. CDR3 length: 14 amino acids. Between the trimmed V and J ends, which lost 3 bases and 5 bases, there was a span of 14 bases. CDR1 is WNHNN, CDR2 SYGVQD, per germline (reference sequence). CDR3 protein: CASSDQVVVDEQYF. In DNA, the CDR3 is TGCGCCAGCAGTGACCAGGTCGTCGTCGACGAGCAGTACTTC.

The chain employs TRBV10-3 and TRBJ1-5, with 11 bases fitting TRBD1. Germline V CDR1 and CDR2: ENHRY, SYGVKD. The CDR3 has 17 amino acids. V was pared by 3 bases and J by 2 bases, with 6 bases of the junction left unmatched. The CDR3 nucleotides are TGTGCCATCAGTGATCCGGGGACAGGGGGGGGCAATCAGCCCCAGCATTTT. Translating it yields CAISDPGTGGGNQPQHF.

V usage is TRBV9 and J usage is TRBJ1-3; perhaps TRBD1 as D (5 bases). Trimming stripped 0 bases from V and 2 bases from J, with 9 bases between. Germline lookup yields CDR1 SGDLS and CDR2 YYNGEE. The CDR3 is 15 residues long. This chain's CDR3 is CASSVDQGAGNTIYF. CDR3 nucleotides: TGTGCCAGCAGCGTAGACCAGGGCGCTGGAAACACCATATATTTT.

This chain uses TRBV29-1 with TRBJ2-2, with TRBD2 matching 9 bases. The CDR3 has 14 residues. J lost 3 bases, V lost 6 bases, and 5 bases had no gene match. In germline, CDR1 is SQVTM, CDR2 ANQGSEA. The CDR3 nucleotides read TGCAGCGTCCTAGGGACTAGCCACACCGGGGAGCTGTTTTTT. Its protein is CSVLGTSHTGELFF.

J is TRBJ2-3 and V is TRBV5-1; 7 positions match TRBD2. The CDR3 totals 14 residues. V shed 4 bases, J shed 1 base, and the junction held 3 bases outside the gene matches. Germline CDR1 SGHRS, CDR2 YFSETQ. The CDR3 spells CASSTLAGTDTQYF. Here the CDR3 DNA reads TGCGCCAGCAGCACCCTAGCGGGCACAGATACGCAGTATTTT.

This chain uses TRBV5-6 with TRBJ2-2; tentative D call: TRBD1 (5 bases). Looked up from germline, CDR1 is SGHDT and CDR2 is YYEEEE. The length of the CDR3 is 17 residues. Trimming pared 4 bases from V and 3 bases from J, leaving 19 bases between. The CDR3 reads CASSIYTGGLDTGELFF. Written as DNA, the CDR3 is TGTGCCAGCAGCATATACACAGGTGGCCTGGACACCGGGGAGCTGTTTTTT.

The V call is TRBV19, the J call TRBJ1-2; D is ambiguous. CDR1 is LNHDA and CDR2 is SQIVND in the germline V gene (reference sequence). The ends were cut back, 0 bases at V and 7 bases at J, with 21 bases in the middle. This CDR3 comprises 17 residues. CDR3 protein: CASSIEWGSSGKSGYTF. The CDR3 region has the DNA TGTGCCAGTAGTATAGAATGGGGAAGCTCGGGAAAGTCTGGCTACACCTTC.

The CDR3 coding sequence is TGCAGCGTGGCCGGTGGGCTAGCGGGCACAGATACGCAGTATTTT. Translated: CSVAGGLAGTDTQYF. V and J are TRBV29-1 and TRBJ2-3; 7 bases are a match to TRBD2. With 6 bases clipped from V and 1 base from J, the junction kept 10 bases outside the gene matches. This CDR3 is built from 15 residues. From germline, CDR1 is SQVTM and CDR2 ANQGSEA.

The gene calls are TRBV14 and TRBJ1-1; D not resolved. V lost 4 bases, J lost 1 base, and 10 bases lay in between. Germline CDR1 and CDR2: SGHDN and FVKESK. CDR3 length equals 14 residues. Written as DNA, the CDR3 is TGTGCCAGCAGCCCTCAACTGGCGAACACTGAAGCTTTCTTT. Translation: CASSPQLANTEAFF.